The source of this T cell receptor beta chain is a study of blood T cell repertoires in COVID-19. Study at large: Sources were T cells, B-cell-depleted T cells, or PBMCs; the material itself was cDNA or gDNA.

This clone has only one observation. TCRdb's table, derived via immunoSEQ multiplex PCR, lists solely in-frame clones and lacks some. The sample has some 100,000 clones, about 90% seen once. CDR3 length equals 14 residues. After removal of 0 bases from V and 9 bases from J, the junction contained 4 bases not matched to a gene. Germline V gene lookup returns CDR1 SGDLS and CDR2 YYNGEE. This TCR derives from a human donor with active COVID-19. The donor label of this sample is uncertain. The sample consisted of peripheral blood. The chain joins TRBV9 to TRBJ2-1; 9 nucleotides agree with TRBD1. The CDR3 reads CASSVATGGGEQFF. DNA for the CDR3: TGTGCCAGCAGCGTAGCTACAGGGGGCGGTGAGCAGTTCTTC.